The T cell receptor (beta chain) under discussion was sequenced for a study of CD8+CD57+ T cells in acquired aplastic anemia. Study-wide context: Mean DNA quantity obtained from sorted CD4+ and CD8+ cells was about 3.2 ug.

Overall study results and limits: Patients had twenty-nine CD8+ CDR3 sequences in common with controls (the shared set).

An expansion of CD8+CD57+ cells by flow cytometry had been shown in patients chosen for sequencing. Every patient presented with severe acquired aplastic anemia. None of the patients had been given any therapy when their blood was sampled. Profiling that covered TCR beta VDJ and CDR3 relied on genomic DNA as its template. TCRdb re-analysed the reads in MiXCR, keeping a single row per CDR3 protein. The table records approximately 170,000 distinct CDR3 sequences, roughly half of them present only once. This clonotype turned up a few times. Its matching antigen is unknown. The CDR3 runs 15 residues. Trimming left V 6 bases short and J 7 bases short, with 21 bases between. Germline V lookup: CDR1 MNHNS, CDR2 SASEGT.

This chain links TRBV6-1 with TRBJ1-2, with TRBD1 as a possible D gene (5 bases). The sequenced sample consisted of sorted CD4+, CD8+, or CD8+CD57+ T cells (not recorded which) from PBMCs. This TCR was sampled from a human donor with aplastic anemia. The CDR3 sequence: CASRAPGRAFGGYTF. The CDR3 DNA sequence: TGTGCCAGCAGAGCCCCGGGCAGGGCCTTTGGTGGCTACACCTTC.